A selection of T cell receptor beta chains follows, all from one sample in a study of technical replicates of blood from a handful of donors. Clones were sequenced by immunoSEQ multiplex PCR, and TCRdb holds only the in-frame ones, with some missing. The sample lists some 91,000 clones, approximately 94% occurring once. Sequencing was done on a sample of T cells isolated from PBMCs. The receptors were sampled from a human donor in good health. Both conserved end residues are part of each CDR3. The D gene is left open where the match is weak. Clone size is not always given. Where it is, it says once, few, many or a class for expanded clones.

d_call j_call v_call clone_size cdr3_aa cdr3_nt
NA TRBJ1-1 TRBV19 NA CASSPFNSEAFF TGTGCCAGTAGTCCCTTTAATAGTGAAGCTTTCTTT
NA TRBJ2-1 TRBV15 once CATSRGRRSIQGGYNEQFF TGTGCCACCAGCAGAGGTCGGAGATCCATTCAGGGGGGATACAATGAGCAGTTCTTC
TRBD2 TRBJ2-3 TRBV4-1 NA CASSQGLAGGTDTQYF TGCGCCAGCAGCCAAGGACTAGCGGGGGGCACAGATACGCAGTATTTT
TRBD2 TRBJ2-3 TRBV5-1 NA CASSPGTTLADTQYF TGCGCCAGCAGTCCCGGGACTACCCTGGCAGATACGCAGTATTTT
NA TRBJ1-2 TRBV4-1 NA CASSQRQASNYGYTF TGCGCCAGCAGCCAAAGGCAGGCCTCTAACTATGGCTACACCTTC
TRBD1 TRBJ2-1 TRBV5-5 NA CASRMETGGSNEQFF TGTGCCAGCAGGATGGAGACAGGGGGGTCCAATGAGCAGTTCTTC
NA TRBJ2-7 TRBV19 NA CASSISFPSPSRLVVGYEQYF TGTGCCAGTAGTATCTCTTTTCCTTCGCCCTCTCGACTAGTGGTAGGGTACGAGCAGTACTTC
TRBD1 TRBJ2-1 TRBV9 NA CASSVQGDEYNEQFF TGTGCCAGCAGCGTACAGGGGGATGAGTACAATGAGCAGTTCTTC
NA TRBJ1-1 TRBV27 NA CASSLSGTSFEAFF TGTGCCAGCAGTTTAAGCGGGACAAGTTTTGAAGCTTTCTTT
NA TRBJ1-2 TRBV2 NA CASRQASSRYTF TGTGCCAGCCGACAGGCCTCATCTCGGTACACCTTC
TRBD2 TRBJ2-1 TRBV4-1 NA CASSPRLAGGLHSYNEQFF TGCGCCAGCAGCCCGAGACTAGCGGGAGGACTACACTCCTACAATGAGCAGTTCTTC
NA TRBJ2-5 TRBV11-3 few CASSPDSGQETQYF TGTGCCAGCAGCCCTGACTCAGGGCAAGAGACCCAGTACTTC
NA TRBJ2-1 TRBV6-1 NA CASSEQGSVNEQFF TGTGCCAGCAGTGAACAGGGTTCGGTCAATGAGCAGTTCTTC
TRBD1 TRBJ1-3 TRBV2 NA CASSEWTGGGNTIYF TGTGCCAGCAGCGAATGGACAGGGGGTGGAAACACCATATATTTT
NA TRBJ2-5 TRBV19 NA CASSTQTGIEETQYF TGTGCCAGTAGTACCCAGACAGGCATAGAAGAGACCCAGTACTTC
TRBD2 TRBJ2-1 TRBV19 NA CASSLAGGPYNEQFF TGTGCCAGTAGTCTAGCGGGAGGGCCCTACAATGAGCAGTTCTTC
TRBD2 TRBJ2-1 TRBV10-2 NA CASSGGSGRGNEQFF TGCGCCAGCAGTGGAGGGAGCGGGAGGGGGAATGAGCAGTTCTTC
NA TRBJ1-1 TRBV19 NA CASRGRNTEAFF TGTGCCAGTAGGGGGCGGAACACTGAAGCTTTCTTT
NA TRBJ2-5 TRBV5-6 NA CASSLDLVSPVQETQYF TGTGCCAGCAGCTTGGATCTGGTTTCGCCAGTCCAAGAGACCCAGTACTTC
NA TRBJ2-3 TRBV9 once CASSVESLDTQYF TGTGCCAGCAGCGTAGAATCTTTAGATACGCAGTATTTT
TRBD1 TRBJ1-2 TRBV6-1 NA CASSARPGQGNYGYTF TGTGCCAGCAGTGCCCGGCCGGGACAGGGAAACTATGGCTACACCTTC
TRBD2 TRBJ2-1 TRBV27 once CASSPVGGGGYNEQFF TGTGCCAGCAGTCCAGTGGGCGGGGGAGGGTACAATGAGCAGTTCTTC
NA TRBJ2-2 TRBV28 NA CASNSYEIGVAATGELFF TGTGCCAGTAACTCATACGAAATCGGGGTGGCGGCCACCGGGGAGCTGTTTTTT
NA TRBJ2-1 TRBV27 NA CASSSRGLHNEQFF TGTGCCAGCAGCAGTCGTGGGCTGCACAATGAGCAGTTCTTC
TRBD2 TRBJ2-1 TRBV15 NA CATSRDSGSNEQFF TGTGCCACCAGCAGGGATAGCGGGAGTAATGAGCAGTTCTTC
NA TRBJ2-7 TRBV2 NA CASNRDLREQYF TGTGCCAGCAATAGGGACTTACGGGAGCAGTACTTC
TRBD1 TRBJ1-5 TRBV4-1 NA CASSQLRTGGDQPQHF TGCGCCAGCAGCCAACTCCGGACAGGGGGCGATCAGCCCCAGCATTTT
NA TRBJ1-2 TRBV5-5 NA CASSLVGSYGYTF TGTGCCAGCAGCTTGGTAGGGAGCTATGGCTACACCTTC
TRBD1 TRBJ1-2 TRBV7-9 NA CASSLRGTDIYGYTF TGTGCCAGCAGCTTAAGGGGGACAGACATCTATGGCTACACCTTC
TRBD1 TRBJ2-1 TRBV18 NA CASSLTGGAYNEQFF TGTGCCAGCTCGCTTACAGGGGGCGCCTACAATGAGCAGTTCTTC
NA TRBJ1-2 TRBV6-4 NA CASSPTGKGTNYGYTF TGTGCCAGCAGCCCTACAGGGAAGGGAACTAACTATGGCTACACCTTC